Listed here are 8 T cell receptor beta chains from one sample, sequenced in a study of T-cell reconstitution after alpha-beta-depleted transplantation in children. The TCRbeta library incorporated unique molecular identifiers. TCRdb re-called the PCR reads through MiXCR, storing one row per CDR3 protein. Among about 460,000 distinct CDR3 sequences listed, around 13% were seen once. Sequencing used PBMCs from the stem cell graft donor, obtained from the stem cell graft. Every receptor here comes from a human donor who donated a stem cell graft to a child with combined immunodeficiency.

This chain connects TRBV4-3 to TRBJ1-3; D might be TRBD1 (6 bases). CDR1 LGHNA and CDR2 YSLEER come from the germline V gene. The V end was cut by 0 bases, the J end by 2 bases, with 14 bases between. The CDR3 sequence is 17 residues long. The CDR3 DNA reads TGCGCCAGCAGCCAAGATGTAACAGGGTGGACTGGAAACACCATATATTTT. As protein: CASSQDVTGWTGNTIYF.

This clonotype was counted at least ten times. The chain joins TRBV12-3 or TRBV12-4 to TRBJ2-7; tentatively, D is TRBD2 (6 bases). The CDR3 extends over 13 amino acids. The germline V and J ends were trimmed by 6 bases and 0 bases, with 9 bases remaining between them. CDR3 protein: CASRGLSSYEQYF. For the CDR3, the DNA is TGTGCCAGCAGGGGACTTAGCTCCTACGAGCAGTACTTC.

This clonotype was observed many times. J is TRBJ2-2 and V is TRBV12-3 or TRBV12-4, with D perhaps matching TRBD1 or TRBD2 (5 bases each). This CDR3 has 13 residues. V lost 8 bases, J lost 7 bases, and 14 bases lay in between. The CDR3 loop reads CASRPGAGGELFF. Here the CDR3 DNA reads TGTGCCAGCCGCCCCGGGGCGGGCGGGGAGCTGTTTTTT.

This clonotype turned up a few times. The chain recombines TRBV12-3 or TRBV12-4 with TRBJ2-1; D gene ambiguous. V was trimmed by 5 bases and J by 5 bases, leaving 13 bases between them. This CDR3 has 14 residues. The CDR3 coding sequence is TGTGCCAGCAGTCTCCTAAACCGAGACAATGAGCAGTTCTTC. It is translated as CASSLLNRDNEQFF.

This clonotype was found many times. The J gene is TRBJ2-5, the V gene TRBV12-3 or TRBV12-4; D gene uncertain. The CDR3 contains 11 residues. V lost 5 bases and J 3 bases, leaving 4 bases between the germline ends. CDR3 in amino acids: CASSKKETQYF. For the CDR3, the DNA is TGTGCCAGCAGTAAAAAAGAGACCCAGTACTTC.

About this clonotype: A read error is possible here, since a much larger clone lies one base away. The chain combines TRBV12-3 or TRBV12-4 with TRBJ2-1, with 9 bases that match TRBD1. This CDR3 has 15 amino acids. The CDR3: CASSSLGQGRNEHFF. In nucleotides, the CDR3 is TGTGCCAGCAGTTCTCTGGGACAGGGAAGGAATGAGCATTTCTTC.

This clonotype was observed many times. V is TRBV30 and J is TRBJ2-2, with a weak D call TRBD1 (5 bases). The V gene lost 3 bases and the J gene lost 0 bases, with 23 bases spanning the gap. This CDR3 is built from 19 residues. Germline V gene data show CDR1 as GTSNPN and CDR2 as SVGIG (reference sequence). CDR3 in DNA: TGTGCCTGGAGAAGGGGCCAGTTCAGGCTCCCCGCGAACACCGGGGAGCTGTTTTTT. It translates to CAWRRGQFRLPANTGELFF.

This clonotype was detected a few times. The chain links TRBV6-1 to TRBJ2-2, with 10 bases that match TRBD2. V dropped 6 bases and J dropped 4; count of bases not matched to a gene: 11. The CDR3 length is 17 residues. CDR1 MNHNS and CDR2 SASEGT come from the germline V gene. In nucleotides, the CDR3 is TGTGCCAGCAGCAGAAAAGCGGGGGGGCTTACCACCGGGGAGCTGTTTTTT. It yields the protein CASSRKAGGLTTGELFF.